The source of this TCR beta chain is a study of blood T cells in healthy people across ages. Healthy individuals of Caucasian origin from Russia, aged about 6 to 100, served as donors. Combining a sample-barcoded 5' primer with a J-beta primer mix, a second PCR ran for about 6 to 12 cycles. Via MiXCR, TCRdb re-called the 5' RACE reads, giving one row per CDR3 protein. The sample has 1.5 million to 1.9 million distinct CDR3 sequences; roughly 43% are singletons. There are a few counts of this clonotype. Its antigen is as yet unknown. Study-wide results and caveats: Naive T cell percentage showed a strong correlation with the diversity of TCR beta. TCR beta diversity, measured per million T cells, fell in a roughly linear way with age.

The sample comprised blood. The clonotype was recovered from a woman younger than 30 in good health.

The CDR3 DNA follows: TGCAGTGCTAGGACGCCCGGGACGGTCGAGCAGTACTTC. Its translation is CSARTPGTVEQYF. The chain uses TRBV20-1 and TRBJ2-7; perhaps D is TRBD1 or TRBD2 (5 bases each). The V end lost 3 bases, the J end lost 6 bases, and 15 bases lay between the germline ends. CDR1 is DFQATT, CDR2 SNEGSKA, per germline (reference sequence). The CDR3 extends over 13 amino acids.